Listed below are T cell receptor beta chains from one sample, sequenced in a study of breast tumors, draining lymph nodes, adjacent tissues. TCRdb recomputed calls from the multiplex PCR reads with MiXCR, one row per CDR3 protein. Counted here are under 35,000 distinct CDR3 sequences, about 60% occurring once; the ten biggest clones make up 15% to 20%. Sequencing was carried out using breast tumor tissue. These receptors were taken from a female donor with breast cancer. Some clones in this sample may be carry-over from other donors' samples. Each CDR3 is given with its conserved first and last residue. Each record gives: D gene, V gene, J gene, clone size, CDR3 DNA, CDR3 protein. A D gene is named only where the DNA matches it firmly. Clone size is given for some rows only: seen once, a few or many times, or a class if the clone is expanded.

d_call: NA
v_call: TRBV9
j_call: TRBJ2-2
clone_size: NA
cdr3_nt: TGTGCCAGCAGCGGAGGGTTTTCCGGGGAGCTGTTTTTT
cdr3_aa: CASSGGFSGELFF

d_call: NA
v_call: TRBV20-1
j_call: TRBJ1-6
clone_size: many
cdr3_nt: TGCAGTGCTCCTTCGTTCGCCATTCCTACTTCGCCCCTCCACTTT
cdr3_aa: CSAPSFAIPTSPLHF

d_call: TRBD1
v_call: TRBV2
j_call: TRBJ1-4
clone_size: once
cdr3_nt: TGTGCCACTCTTTCTCCGGGACAGGGAATCGAAAAACTGTTTTTT
cdr3_aa: CATLSPGQGIEKLFF

d_call: TRBD1
v_call: TRBV7-8
j_call: TRBJ2-7
clone_size: NA
cdr3_nt: TGTGCCAGCAGCTTAAGTGACAGGGGCCACGAGCAGTACTTC
cdr3_aa: CASSLSDRGHEQYF

d_call: TRBD2
v_call: TRBV27
j_call: TRBJ2-1
clone_size: many
cdr3_nt: TGTGCCACAACTAGCGCGAACTACAATGAGCAGTTCTTC
cdr3_aa: CATTSANYNEQFF

d_call: TRBD1
v_call: TRBV2
j_call: TRBJ2-7
clone_size: NA
cdr3_nt: TGTGCCAGCAGTGATGGACAGGACGAGCAGTACTTC
cdr3_aa: CASSDGQDEQYF

d_call: NA
v_call: TRBV14
j_call: TRBJ1-4
clone_size: NA
cdr3_nt: TGTGCCAGCAGCCAAGGGCTGTTACTGTTTTTT
cdr3_aa: CASSQGLLLFF

d_call: TRBD1
v_call: TRBV24-1
j_call: TRBJ1-5
clone_size: NA
cdr3_nt: TGTGCCACCAGTTTGACAGGGGTTGACAATCAGCCCCAGCATTTT
cdr3_aa: CATSLTGVDNQPQHF

d_call: TRBD1
v_call: TRBV7-3
j_call: TRBJ2-7
clone_size: once
cdr3_nt: TGTGCCAGCAGCTCCGGGACAGTCGGCGAGCAGTACTTC
cdr3_aa: CASSSGTVGEQYF

d_call: TRBD1
v_call: TRBV7-6
j_call: TRBJ2-1
clone_size: once
cdr3_nt: TGTGCCAGCAGCTTTAATGGGGACAGGGTGTACAATGAGCAGTTCTTC
cdr3_aa: CASSFNGDRVYNEQFF

d_call: TRBD1
v_call: TRBV18
j_call: TRBJ1-1
clone_size: few
cdr3_nt: TGTGCCAGCTCACCAACAGGGGCGGCTGAAGCTTTCTTT
cdr3_aa: CASSPTGAAEAFF

d_call: NA
v_call: TRBV4-2
j_call: TRBJ2-3
clone_size: many
cdr3_nt: TGTGCCTCCGCTGGGGTAGGCGGGGTCGCACAAACAGATACGCAGTATTTT
cdr3_aa: CASAGVGGVAQTDTQYF

d_call: TRBD1
v_call: TRBV9
j_call: TRBJ1-2
clone_size: NA
cdr3_nt: TGTGCCAGCACGCCGACAGGGGGCTATGGCTACACCTTC
cdr3_aa: CASTPTGGYGYTF

d_call: NA
v_call: TRBV20-1
j_call: TRBJ2-3
clone_size: NA
cdr3_nt: TGCAGTGCTATTCTTATAGAAGGGCACACAGATACGCAGTATTTT
cdr3_aa: CSAILIEGHTDTQYF

d_call: TRBD2
v_call: TRBV20-1
j_call: TRBJ2-5
clone_size: NA
cdr3_nt: TGCAGTGCTAGAGCACTAGCGGGAACAGAGACCCAGTACTTC
cdr3_aa: CSARALAGTETQYF

d_call: NA
v_call: TRBV6-2/TRBV6-3
j_call: TRBJ2-6
clone_size: many
cdr3_nt: TGTGCCACCGCGCCGGGAGTCTCTGGGGCCAACGTCCTGACTTTC
cdr3_aa: CATAPGVSGANVLTF

d_call: NA
v_call: TRBV7-2
j_call: TRBJ2-2
clone_size: NA
cdr3_nt: TGTGCCAGCAGCCGGACCCCGGGGAGCACCGGGGAGCTGTTTTTT
cdr3_aa: CASSRTPGSTGELFF